This is a list of T cell receptor beta chains from one sample in a study of blood T cells in healthy people across ages. TCRdb called the 5' RACE reads again in MiXCR, with one record for every CDR3 protein. This table has about 580,000 distinct CDR3 sequences, roughly 48% appearing once. Sequenced sample: blood. The receptors derive from a man older than 75 in good health. Both conserved end residues are part of each CDR3. A D gene is named only where the DNA matches it firmly. Where a row states a size, it is once, few, many or the class of an expanded clone; other rows omit it.

D gene: TRBD1; clone size: few; V gene: TRBV7-2; J gene: TRBJ1-4; CDR3 DNA: TGTGCCAGCAGCTCGACAGGGGTTAATGAAAAACTGTTTTTT; CDR3 protein: CASSSTGVNEKLFF
D gene: -; clone size: few; V gene: TRBV9; J gene: TRBJ2-3; CDR3 DNA: TGTGCCAGCAGCGTAACGTCGCGCACAGATACGCAGTATTTT; CDR3 protein: CASSVTSRTDTQYF
D gene: TRBD1; clone size: -; V gene: TRBV20-1; J gene: TRBJ1-5; CDR3 DNA: TGCAGTGCGCGGACAGGGGACTATCAGCCCCAGCATTTT; CDR3 protein: CSARTGDYQPQHF
D gene: -; clone size: -; V gene: TRBV3-1; J gene: TRBJ1-1; CDR3 DNA: TGTGCCAGCAGCCAAGTAGTAGGGTGGAACACTGAAGCTTTCTTT; CDR3 protein: CASSQVVGWNTEAFF
D gene: -; clone size: -; V gene: TRBV7-9; J gene: TRBJ1-4; CDR3 DNA: TGTGCCAGCAGCCGGGACCGCCAAACTAATGAAAAACTGTTTTTT; CDR3 protein: CASSRDRQTNEKLFF
D gene: TRBD2; clone size: -; V gene: TRBV14; J gene: TRBJ2-4; CDR3 DNA: TGTGCCAGCAGCCAGAGTTGGGAGCGGGAGTTTCCGCCCAAAAACATTCAGTACTTC; CDR3 protein: CASSQSWEREFPPKNIQYF
D gene: -; clone size: -; V gene: TRBV20-1; J gene: TRBJ1-1; CDR3 DNA: TGCAGTGCTAGACGCCAACTGTCGGGCACTGAAGCTTTCTTT; CDR3 protein: CSARRQLSGTEAFF
D gene: -; clone size: few; V gene: TRBV4-1; J gene: TRBJ1-5; CDR3 DNA: TGCGCCAGCAGCCAAGGGGACGGTCAGCCCCAGCATTTT; CDR3 protein: CASSQGDGQPQHF
D gene: -; clone size: -; V gene: TRBV29-1; J gene: TRBJ2-7; CDR3 DNA: TGCAGCGTTGAAGTTAGGGGGAGCGTCTCCTACGAGCAGTACTTC; CDR3 protein: CSVEVRGSVSYEQYF
D gene: -; clone size: -; V gene: TRBV5-1; J gene: TRBJ2-3; CDR3 DNA: TGCGCCAGCAGCTTGCCAGGGCCTTACACAGATACGCAGTATTTT; CDR3 protein: CASSLPGPYTDTQYF
D gene: TRBD1; clone size: once; V gene: TRBV20-1; J gene: TRBJ2-7; CDR3 DNA: TGCAGTGCTAGAGTTTGGGACAGGGGAACCTACGAGCAGTACTTC; CDR3 protein: CSARVWDRGTYEQYF
D gene: TRBD2; clone size: -; V gene: TRBV3-1; J gene: TRBJ2-1; CDR3 DNA: TGTGCCATAGGGACTAGCGGTAACAATGAGCAGTTCTTC; CDR3 protein: CAIGTSGNNEQFF
D gene: TRBD2; clone size: few; V gene: TRBV20-1; J gene: TRBJ2-3; CDR3 DNA: TGCAGTGCTAGTGCGCTAGCGGGAGTGACAGATACGCAGTATTTT; CDR3 protein: CSASALAGVTDTQYF
D gene: TRBD2; clone size: -; V gene: TRBV5-1; J gene: TRBJ2-1; CDR3 DNA: TGCGCCAGCAGCCCTTATGGAGGGAGGGCTGGAGCTGAGCAGTTCTTC; CDR3 protein: CASSPYGGRAGAEQFF
D gene: TRBD2; clone size: -; V gene: TRBV5-1; J gene: TRBJ2-3; CDR3 DNA: TGCGCCAGCAGCAAAGGGACTAGCGGCCGCCTGGGCACAGATACGCAGTATTTT; CDR3 protein: CASSKGTSGRLGTDTQYF
D gene: TRBD2; clone size: once; V gene: TRBV20-1; J gene: TRBJ2-3; CDR3 DNA: TGCAGTGCTAGAGTCCCGTGGCTAGCGGGAAGCACAGATACGCAGTATTTT; CDR3 protein: CSARVPWLAGSTDTQYF
D gene: -; clone size: few; V gene: TRBV7-9; J gene: TRBJ2-5; CDR3 DNA: TGTGCCAGCAGGAACGCGCAGGGAGTGGTAGAGACCCAGTACTTC; CDR3 protein: CASRNAQGVVETQYF
D gene: -; clone size: -; V gene: TRBV20-1; J gene: TRBJ1-1; CDR3 DNA: TGCAGTGCCCCCACTTTGGGAGAAGCTTTCTTT; CDR3 protein: CSAPTLGEAFF
D gene: -; clone size: -; V gene: TRBV29-1; J gene: TRBJ2-7; CDR3 DNA: TGCAGCGTTGCTCGAGGGGCTGACTACGAGCAGTACTTC; CDR3 protein: CSVARGADYEQYF
D gene: TRBD2; clone size: -; V gene: TRBV20-1; J gene: TRBJ2-1; CDR3 DNA: TGCAGTGCTAGTCCCCTAGCGGGAGTCGGGGGTGAGCAGTTCTTC; CDR3 protein: CSASPLAGVGGEQFF
D gene: -; clone size: -; V gene: TRBV6-6; J gene: TRBJ2-1; CDR3 DNA: TGTGCCAGCGAGGGGGCAAGGGGGGACAAGGAGCAGTTCTTC; CDR3 protein: CASEGARGDKEQFF
D gene: TRBD2; clone size: -; V gene: TRBV4-1; J gene: TRBJ2-7; CDR3 DNA: TGCGCCAGCAGCCGCGGACTAGCGCAAAGCTCCTACGAGCAGTACTTC; CDR3 protein: CASSRGLAQSSYEQYF
D gene: -; clone size: -; V gene: TRBV15; J gene: TRBJ2-5; CDR3 DNA: TGTGCCACCAGCAGAGATCAAAGCCAAGAGACCCAGTACTTC; CDR3 protein: CATSRDQSQETQYF
D gene: TRBD2; clone size: few; V gene: TRBV13; J gene: TRBJ2-1; CDR3 DNA: TGTGCCAGCAGCTTAGAAACAACTAGCGGGAGGAATGAGCAGTTCTTC; CDR3 protein: CASSLETTSGRNEQFF
D gene: -; clone size: -; V gene: TRBV12-3/TRBV12-4; J gene: TRBJ2-1; CDR3 DNA: TGTGCCAGCAGCCCCACAGTTCCCTACAATGAGCAGTTCTTC; CDR3 protein: CASSPTVPYNEQFF
D gene: -; clone size: -; V gene: TRBV20-1; J gene: TRBJ2-1; CDR3 DNA: TGCAGTGCTAGAGATCCCAGGTATCAAGAGACCCAGTTCTTC; CDR3 protein: CSARDPRYQETQFF
D gene: -; clone size: -; V gene: TRBV3-1; J gene: TRBJ2-1; CDR3 DNA: TGTGCCAGCAGTCCAAGTGGACTCAGCTCCTACAATGAGCAGTTCTTC; CDR3 protein: CASSPSGLSSYNEQFF
D gene: TRBD2; clone size: -; V gene: TRBV29-1; J gene: TRBJ2-7; CDR3 DNA: TGCAGCGTTCAACTAGCGGGAGGCCCATACGAGCAGTACTTC; CDR3 protein: CSVQLAGGPYEQYF
D gene: -; clone size: -; V gene: TRBV12-3/TRBV12-4; J gene: TRBJ1-5; CDR3 DNA: TGTGCCAGCACTCCGGGACCCATGCAGCCCCAGCATTTT; CDR3 protein: CASTPGPMQPQHF
D gene: TRBD1; clone size: many; V gene: TRBV6-6; J gene: TRBJ2-4; CDR3 DNA: TGTGCCAGCAGTTACTCTAGGGACAGGGGAAACATTCAGTACTTC; CDR3 protein: CASSYSRDRGNIQYF
D gene: TRBD1; clone size: few; V gene: TRBV10-3; J gene: TRBJ2-7; CDR3 DNA: TGTGCCATCAGTGGGACAGGGGGTTACGAGCAGTACTTC; CDR3 protein: CAISGTGGYEQYF
D gene: -; clone size: -; V gene: TRBV6-6; J gene: TRBJ2-3; CDR3 DNA: TGTGCCAGCAGTTACGGGTGGGACCCTAGCACAGATACGCAGTATTTT; CDR3 protein: CASSYGWDPSTDTQYF
D gene: TRBD2; clone size: -; V gene: TRBV5-1; J gene: TRBJ2-1; CDR3 DNA: TGCGCCAGCAGCTTGGGTATAAACCGGGGGGATGAGCAGTTCTTC; CDR3 protein: CASSLGINRGDEQFF
D gene: -; clone size: few; V gene: TRBV10-3; J gene: TRBJ2-3; CDR3 DNA: TGTGCCATCAGTGAGTCGGCAGGGGATGGCACAGATACGCAGTATTTT; CDR3 protein: CAISESAGDGTDTQYF
D gene: -; clone size: -; V gene: TRBV20-1; J gene: TRBJ1-5; CDR3 DNA: TGCAGTGCTAGGGGAGGAAGCAATCAGCCCCAGCATTTT; CDR3 protein: CSARGGSNQPQHF
D gene: -; clone size: -; V gene: TRBV20-1; J gene: TRBJ2-7; CDR3 DNA: TGCAGTTACTATTTCGGGGTCTCCTACGAGCAGTACTTC; CDR3 protein: CSYYFGVSYEQYF
D gene: -; clone size: few; V gene: TRBV9; J gene: TRBJ2-5; CDR3 DNA: TGTGCCAGCAACATGGGAGGACAGAACCAAGAGACCCAGTACTTC; CDR3 protein: CASNMGGQNQETQYF
D gene: -; clone size: few; V gene: TRBV9; J gene: TRBJ2-3; CDR3 DNA: TGTGCCAGCAGCGTAGGCGCAGATACGCAGTATTTT; CDR3 protein: CASSVGADTQYF
D gene: TRBD1; clone size: few; V gene: TRBV20-1; J gene: TRBJ1-2; CDR3 DNA: TGCAGTGCTAGATGGGGACAGACTGGCTACACCTTC; CDR3 protein: CSARWGQTGYTF
D gene: TRBD2; clone size: few; V gene: TRBV5-1; J gene: TRBJ2-7; CDR3 DNA: TGCGCCAGCAGCTTCGGGACTAGCGTGTTCTACGAGCAGTACTTC; CDR3 protein: CASSFGTSVFYEQYF
D gene: TRBD1; clone size: -; V gene: TRBV3-1; J gene: TRBJ2-5; CDR3 DNA: TGTGCCAGCAGGTCCGGGACAGACCAAGAGACCCAGTACTTC; CDR3 protein: CASRSGTDQETQYF
D gene: TRBD1; clone size: -; V gene: TRBV12-3/TRBV12-4; J gene: TRBJ2-7; CDR3 DNA: TGTGCCAGCAGTCCGGTTGGGGACAGGGTCGACGAGCAGTACTTC; CDR3 protein: CASSPVGDRVDEQYF
D gene: TRBD2; clone size: few; V gene: TRBV29-1; J gene: TRBJ2-3; CDR3 DNA: TGCAGCGTTGTTCTGCTAGCGGGAACCTCAGATACGCAGTATTTT; CDR3 protein: CSVVLLAGTSDTQYF
D gene: -; clone size: -; V gene: TRBV21-1; J gene: TRBJ2-1; CDR3 DNA: TGTGCCAGCAGCAAAGTTTGGGGCAATGAGCAGTTCTTC; CDR3 protein: CASSKVWGNEQFF
D gene: TRBD1; clone size: -; V gene: TRBV5-1; J gene: TRBJ1-3; CDR3 DNA: TGCGCCAGCAGCTGGGGACAGGGGGCTGGAGGAAACACCATATATTTT; CDR3 protein: CASSWGQGAGGNTIYF
D gene: -; clone size: -; V gene: TRBV12-3/TRBV12-4; J gene: TRBJ2-3; CDR3 DNA: TGTGCCAGCGGCCCAACGGGCATTAGCACAGATACGCAGTATTTT; CDR3 protein: CASGPTGISTDTQYF
D gene: -; clone size: few; V gene: TRBV24-1; J gene: TRBJ2-1; CDR3 DNA: TGTGCCACCAGTCTCCGAGGGGGCTCCTACAATGAGCAGTTCTTC; CDR3 protein: CATSLRGGSYNEQFF
D gene: -; clone size: few; V gene: TRBV5-5; J gene: TRBJ2-1; CDR3 DNA: TGTGCCAGCAGAGACACCAGGACTTACAATGAGCAGTTCTTC; CDR3 protein: CASRDTRTYNEQFF
D gene: -; clone size: -; V gene: TRBV7-2; J gene: TRBJ2-7; CDR3 DNA: TGTGCCAGCAGCTTAGGGGGTGGAAGGAATACGTACGAGCAGTACTTC; CDR3 protein: CASSLGGGRNTYEQYF
D gene: TRBD2; clone size: -; V gene: TRBV20-1; J gene: TRBJ2-3; CDR3 DNA: TGCAGTGCTAGAGGTTTACTAGCGGGGGGGACAGATACGCAGTATTTT; CDR3 protein: CSARGLLAGGTDTQYF
D gene: TRBD2; clone size: -; V gene: TRBV20-1; J gene: TRBJ2-5; CDR3 DNA: TGCAGTGCTAGAGACCAAACGGGAGGGGTAGGGGAGACCCAGTACTTC; CDR3 protein: CSARDQTGGVGETQYF
D gene: -; clone size: few; V gene: TRBV7-9; J gene: TRBJ1-6; CDR3 DNA: TGTGCCAGCAGTGGGCTGTCGAACTATAATTCACCCCTCCACTTT; CDR3 protein: CASSGLSNYNSPLHF